This T cell receptor beta chain was documented in a study of human T cells and chemical hapten exposure. Noted time point: patch test 1, 2 weeks after DPC sensitization. The sample's treatment: therapeutic diphenylcyclopropenone sensitization with weekly scalp DPC. Total RNA extraction was carried out from unfractionated whole blood. In the source study's methods: From approximately 20,000 to 700,000 TCRs were found per sample, with a median of approximately 96,000. TCRdb passed the RACE reads through MiXCR, listing each CDR3 protein once. TCRdb, not the original authors, processed these V and J calls. The table has more than 95,000 distinct CDR3 sequences, about 12% seen once. Deletions cut 2 bases from V and 1 base from J, with 9 bases between. The length of the CDR3 is 14 residues. The germline V gene has CDR1 SGHKS and CDR2 YYEKEE (reference sequence).

Specimen: whole blood, collected in connection with sensitization to the hapten diphenylcyclopropenone (DPC). This receptor was identified in a woman aged 50 to 65 with alopecia areata. Some clones in this sample may be carry-over from other donors' samples. V gene TRBV5-5 combines with J gene TRBJ1-1; D perhaps matches TRBD1 (5 bases). CDR3 sequence reads: CASSLFQGNTEAFF. The CDR3 nucleotides are TGTGCCAGCAGCTTATTCCAGGGGAACACTGAAGCTTTCTTT.